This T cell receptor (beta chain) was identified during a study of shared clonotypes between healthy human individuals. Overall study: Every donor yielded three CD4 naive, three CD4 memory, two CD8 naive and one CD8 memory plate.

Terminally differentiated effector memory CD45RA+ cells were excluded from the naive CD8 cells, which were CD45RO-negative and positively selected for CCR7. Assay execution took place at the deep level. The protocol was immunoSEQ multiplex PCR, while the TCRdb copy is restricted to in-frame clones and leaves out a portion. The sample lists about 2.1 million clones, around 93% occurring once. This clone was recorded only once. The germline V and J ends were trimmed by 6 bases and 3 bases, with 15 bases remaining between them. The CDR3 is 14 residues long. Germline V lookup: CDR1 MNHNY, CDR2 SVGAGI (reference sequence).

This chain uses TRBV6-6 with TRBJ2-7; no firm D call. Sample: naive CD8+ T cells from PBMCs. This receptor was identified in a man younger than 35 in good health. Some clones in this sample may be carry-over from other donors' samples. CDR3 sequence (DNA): TGTGCCAGCAGCGCTCGGAGCCCCCACTACGAGCAGTACTTC. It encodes CASSARSPHYEQYF.